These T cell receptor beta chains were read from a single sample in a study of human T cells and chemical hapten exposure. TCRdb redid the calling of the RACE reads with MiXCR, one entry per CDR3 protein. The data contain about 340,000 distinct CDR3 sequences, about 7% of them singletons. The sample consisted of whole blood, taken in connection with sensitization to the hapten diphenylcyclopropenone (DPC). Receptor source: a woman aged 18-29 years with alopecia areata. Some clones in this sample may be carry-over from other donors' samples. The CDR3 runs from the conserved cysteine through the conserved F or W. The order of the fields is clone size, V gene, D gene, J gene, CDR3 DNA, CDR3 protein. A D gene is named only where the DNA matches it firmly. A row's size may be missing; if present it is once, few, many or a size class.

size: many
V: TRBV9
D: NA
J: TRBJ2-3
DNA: TGTGCCAGCAGCGTAGCCACAGATACGCAGTATTTT
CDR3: CASSVATDTQYF

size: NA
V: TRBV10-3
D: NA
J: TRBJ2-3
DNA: TGTGCCATCAGTGGTTGGGGGGAGAGGACAGATACGCAGTATTTT
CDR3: CAISGWGERTDTQYF

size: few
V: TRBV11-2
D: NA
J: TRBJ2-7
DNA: TGTGCCAGCAGCTTAGGATACGGAACCTACGAGCAGTACTTC
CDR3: CASSLGYGTYEQYF

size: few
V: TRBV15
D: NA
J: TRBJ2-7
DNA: TGTGCCACCAGCAATCTTCGGGGATCCGAGCAGTACTTC
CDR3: CATSNLRGSEQYF

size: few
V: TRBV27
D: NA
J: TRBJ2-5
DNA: TGTGCCAGCAGTTTATCAGGTGGGGCCGCCCGTTCGCGCAACCAAGAGACCCAGTACTTC
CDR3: CASSLSGGAARSRNQETQYF

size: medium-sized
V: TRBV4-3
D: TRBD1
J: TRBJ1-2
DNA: TGCGCCAGCAGCCAAGATCGAAGTGCGGGACAGAGCTATGGCTACACCTTC
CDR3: CASSQDRSAGQSYGYTF

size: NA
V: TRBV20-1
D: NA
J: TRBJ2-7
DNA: TGCAGTGTTCGAGGTGGGAGCGAGCAGTACTTC
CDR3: CSVRGGSEQYF

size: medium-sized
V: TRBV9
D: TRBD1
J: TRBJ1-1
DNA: TGTGCCAGCAGCGCGGGACAGGACACTGAAGCTTTCTTT
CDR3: CASSAGQDTEAFF

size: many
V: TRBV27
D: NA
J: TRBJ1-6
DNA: TGTGCCAGCAGTCTCGCCGGACGGTTGAATTCACCCCTCCACTTT
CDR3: CASSLAGRLNSPLHF

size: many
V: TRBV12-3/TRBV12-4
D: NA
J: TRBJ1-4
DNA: TGTGCCAGCAGTTCGGAAAGGGGGAATGAAAAACTGTTTTTT
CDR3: CASSSERGNEKLFF

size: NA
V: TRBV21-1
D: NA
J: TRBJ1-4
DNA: TGTGCCAGCAGCAAACCCCTCCTCCTGGAGGGAACTAATGAAAAACTGTTTTTT
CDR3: CASSKPLLLEGTNEKLFF